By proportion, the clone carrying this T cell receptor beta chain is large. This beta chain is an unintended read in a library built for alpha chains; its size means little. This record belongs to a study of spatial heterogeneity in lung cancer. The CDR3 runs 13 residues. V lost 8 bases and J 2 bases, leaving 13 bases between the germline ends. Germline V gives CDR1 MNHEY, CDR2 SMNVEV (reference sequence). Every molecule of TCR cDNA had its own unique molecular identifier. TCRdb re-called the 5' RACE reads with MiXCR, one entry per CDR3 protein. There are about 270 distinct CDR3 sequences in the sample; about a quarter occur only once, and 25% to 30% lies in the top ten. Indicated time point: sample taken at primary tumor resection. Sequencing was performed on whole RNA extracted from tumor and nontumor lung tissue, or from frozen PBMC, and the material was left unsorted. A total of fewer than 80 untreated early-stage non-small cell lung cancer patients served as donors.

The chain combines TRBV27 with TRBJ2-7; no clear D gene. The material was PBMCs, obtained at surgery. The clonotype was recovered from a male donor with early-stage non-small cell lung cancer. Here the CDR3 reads CASGPLGTYEQYF. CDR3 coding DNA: TGTGCCAGCGGTCCTCTTGGGACCTACGAGCAGTACTTC.